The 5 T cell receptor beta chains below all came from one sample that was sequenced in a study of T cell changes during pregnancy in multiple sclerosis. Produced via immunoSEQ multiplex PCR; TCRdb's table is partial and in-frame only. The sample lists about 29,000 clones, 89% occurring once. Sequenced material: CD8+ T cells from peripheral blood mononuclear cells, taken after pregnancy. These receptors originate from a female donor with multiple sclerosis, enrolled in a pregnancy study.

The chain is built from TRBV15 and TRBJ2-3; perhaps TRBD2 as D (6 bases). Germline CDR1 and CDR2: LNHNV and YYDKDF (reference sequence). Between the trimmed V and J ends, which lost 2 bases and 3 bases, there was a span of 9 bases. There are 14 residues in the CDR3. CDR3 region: CATSRPRETDTQYF. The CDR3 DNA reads TGTGCCACCAGCAGACCCCGGGAGACAGATACGCAGTATTTT.

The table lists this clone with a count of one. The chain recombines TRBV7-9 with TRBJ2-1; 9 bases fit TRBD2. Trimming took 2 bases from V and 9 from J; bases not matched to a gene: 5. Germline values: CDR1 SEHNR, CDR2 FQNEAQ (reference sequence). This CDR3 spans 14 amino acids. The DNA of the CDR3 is TGTGCCAGCAGCTTATTAGCGGGAGAGGGTGAGCAGTTCTTC. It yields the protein CASSLLAGEGEQFF. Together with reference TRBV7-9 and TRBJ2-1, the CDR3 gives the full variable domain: DTGVSQNPRHKITKRGQNVTFRCDPISEHNRLYWYRQTLGQGPEFLTYFQNEAQLEKSRLLSDRFSAERPKGSFSTLEIQRTEQGDSAMYLCASSLLAGEGEQFFGPGTRLTVL.

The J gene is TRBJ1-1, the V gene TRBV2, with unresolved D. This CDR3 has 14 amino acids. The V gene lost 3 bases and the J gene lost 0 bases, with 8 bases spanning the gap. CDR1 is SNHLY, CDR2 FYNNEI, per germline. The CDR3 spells CASSEELMNTEAFF. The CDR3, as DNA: TGTGCCAGCAGTGAGGAGCTCATGAACACTGAAGCTTTCTTT.

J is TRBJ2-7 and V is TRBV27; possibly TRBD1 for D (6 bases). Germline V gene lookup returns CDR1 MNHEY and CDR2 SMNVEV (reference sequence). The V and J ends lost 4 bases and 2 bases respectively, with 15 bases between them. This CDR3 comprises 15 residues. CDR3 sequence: CASSSETGLAYEQYF. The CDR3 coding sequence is TGTGCCAGCAGTTCCGAGACAGGCTTAGCCTACGAGCAGTACTTC.

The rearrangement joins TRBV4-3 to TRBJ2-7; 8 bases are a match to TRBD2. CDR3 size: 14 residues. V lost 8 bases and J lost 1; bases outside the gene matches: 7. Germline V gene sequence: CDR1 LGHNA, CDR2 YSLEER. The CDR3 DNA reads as TGCGCCAGCTCGACCGGGACTAGATCCTACGAGCAGTACTTC. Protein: CASSTGTRSYEQYF.